This TCR beta chain was retrieved from a study of molecular identifiers for immune sequencing clone quantification. At the level of the study: Naive CD8 cell RNA, from 20,000 or 100,000 cells, was split five ways in replicates, with four sequenced.

With RNA at 10%, 30% or 50%, naive CD8 libraries came from roughly 20,000 to 1,000,000 sorted cells. Naive CD8 T cell sorting was performed on the CD8+CD4-CCR7+CD45RA+ phenotype. Losses at the gene ends were 7 bases for V and 6 bases for J; bases not matched to a gene: 9. The CDR3 covers 12 residues. Germline assignment: CDR1 GTSNPN and CDR2 SVGIG (reference sequence). This clonotype was seen a few times. Its matching antigen is unknown. One entry per CDR3 protein, called by TCRdb with MiXCR from the PCR reads. The sample has about 320,000 distinct CDR3 sequences, about 22% seen once. Study-level findings and limits: The sizes of highly expanded clones could be underestimated when identical TCR molecules share a barcode.

The sequence was obtained from a human donor in good health. Some libraries in this study had Jurkat cell RNA spiked in. The sample was naive CD8+ T cells from blood, with Jurkat cell RNA spiked in. Indicated subset: FACS-sorted CD8+CD4-CCR7+CD45RA+ naive T cells. The chain is built from TRBV30 and TRBJ2-7; TRBD1 aligns across 7 bases. The CDR3 reads CAFMTGPGEQYF. The CDR3 DNA reads as TGTGCCTTCATGACAGGGCCAGGCGAGCAGTACTTC.